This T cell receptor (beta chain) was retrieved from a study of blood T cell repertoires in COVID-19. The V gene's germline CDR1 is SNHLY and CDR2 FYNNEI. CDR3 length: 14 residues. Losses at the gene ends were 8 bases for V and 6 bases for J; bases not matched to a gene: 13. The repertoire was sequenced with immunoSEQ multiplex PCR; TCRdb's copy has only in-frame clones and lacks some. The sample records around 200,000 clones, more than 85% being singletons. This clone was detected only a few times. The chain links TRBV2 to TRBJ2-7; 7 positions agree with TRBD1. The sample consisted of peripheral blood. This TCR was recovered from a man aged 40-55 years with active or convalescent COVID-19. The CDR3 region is CASGRAGGFGEQYF. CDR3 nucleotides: TGTGCCAGCGGACGAGCAGGGGGTTTCGGCGAGCAGTACTTC.